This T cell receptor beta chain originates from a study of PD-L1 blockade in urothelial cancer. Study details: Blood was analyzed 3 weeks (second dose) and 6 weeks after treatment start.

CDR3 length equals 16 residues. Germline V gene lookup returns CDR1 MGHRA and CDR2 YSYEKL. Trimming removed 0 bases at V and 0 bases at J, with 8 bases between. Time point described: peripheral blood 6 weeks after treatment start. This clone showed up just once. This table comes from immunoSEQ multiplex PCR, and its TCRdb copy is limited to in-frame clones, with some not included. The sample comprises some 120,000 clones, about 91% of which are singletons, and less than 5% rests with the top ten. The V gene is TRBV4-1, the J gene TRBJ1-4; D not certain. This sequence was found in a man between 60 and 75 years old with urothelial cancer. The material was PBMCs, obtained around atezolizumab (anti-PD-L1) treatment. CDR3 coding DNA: TGCGCCAGCAGCCAAGATCAGATCGCAACTAATGAAAAACTGTTTTTT. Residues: CASSQDQIATNEKLFF.